This TCR beta chain came from a study of Ad26.COV2.S vaccination and SARS-CoV-2 variants. Study details: The donor was enrolled in the Ad26.COV2.S arm of the COV1001 trial.

Profiled with immunoSEQ multiplex PCR; TCRdb holds only in-frame clones, not every one. The data show hundreds of thousands of clones, 83% seen once. Study outcomes and limitations: Vaccine recipients surpassed placebo recipients in spike-specific TCR breadth.

Per germline, CDR1 GTSNPN and CDR2 SVGIG (reference sequence). V lost 2 bases, J lost 2 bases, and 15 bases lay in between. This CDR3 comprises 15 residues. Treatment of the sample: about 20 received Ad26.COV2.S at low or high dose, single or two shots; 5 received placebo; per-sample allocation not given. On day 63 after the first injection, vaccine and placebo recipients gave samples. On this clone: Its matching antigen is unknown.

The source of this sequence is a person between 18 and 60 years old who received the Ad26.COV2.S COVID-19 vaccine or a placebo. The chain is built from TRBV30 and TRBJ1-2; D gene unclear. The sequenced sample was peripheral blood, obtained in a trial of Ad26.COV2.S vaccine versus placebo. CDR3 sequence: CAWSYDTRGNYGYTF. The CDR3 bases are TGTGCCTGGAGTTATGACACACGGGGAAACTATGGCTACACCTTC.